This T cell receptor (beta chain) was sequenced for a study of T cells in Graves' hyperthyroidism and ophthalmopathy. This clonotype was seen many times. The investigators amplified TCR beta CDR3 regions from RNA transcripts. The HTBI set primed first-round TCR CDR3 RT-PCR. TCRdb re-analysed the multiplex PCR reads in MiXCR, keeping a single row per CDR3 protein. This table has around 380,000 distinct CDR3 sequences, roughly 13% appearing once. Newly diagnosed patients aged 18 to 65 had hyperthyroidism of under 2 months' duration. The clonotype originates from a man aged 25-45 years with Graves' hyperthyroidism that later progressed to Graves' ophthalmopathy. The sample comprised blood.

The CDR3 sequence: CASNSILDTGELFF. In nucleotides, the CDR3 is TGTGCCAGCAACTCTATATTGGACACCGGGGAGCTGTTTTTT. V usage is TRBV11-3 and J usage is TRBJ2-2, with D unclear. Deletions cut 7 bases from V and 3 bases from J, with 12 bases between. This CDR3 comprises 14 residues. Germline loops: CDR1 SGHNT, CDR2 YENEEA.